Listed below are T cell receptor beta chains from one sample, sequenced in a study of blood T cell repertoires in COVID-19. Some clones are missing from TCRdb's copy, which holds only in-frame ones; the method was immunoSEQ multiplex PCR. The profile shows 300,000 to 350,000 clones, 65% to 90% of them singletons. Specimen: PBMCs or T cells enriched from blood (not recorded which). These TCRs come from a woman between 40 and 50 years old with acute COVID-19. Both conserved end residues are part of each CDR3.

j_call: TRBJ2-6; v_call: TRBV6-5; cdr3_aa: CASSYTGGSGANVLTF
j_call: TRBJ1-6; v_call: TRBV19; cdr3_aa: CASSIDRTGRSPLHF
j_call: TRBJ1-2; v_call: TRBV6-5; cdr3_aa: CASSRADSTHYGYTF
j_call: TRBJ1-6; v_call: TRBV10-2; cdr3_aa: CASSESSGGAYNSPLHF
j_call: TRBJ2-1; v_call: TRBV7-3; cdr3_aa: CASSLMASGAYNEQFF
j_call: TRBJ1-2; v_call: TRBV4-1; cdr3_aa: CASSQEEGANGYTF
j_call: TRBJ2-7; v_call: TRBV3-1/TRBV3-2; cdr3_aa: CASSSPLEQYF
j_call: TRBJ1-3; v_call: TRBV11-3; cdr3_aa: CASSLRGAGNTIYF
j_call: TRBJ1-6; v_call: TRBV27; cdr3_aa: CASSSHPRDILHF
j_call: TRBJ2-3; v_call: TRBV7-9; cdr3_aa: CASSFRTPISTDTQYF
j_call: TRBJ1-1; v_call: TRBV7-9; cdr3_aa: CASVLRGDTEAFF
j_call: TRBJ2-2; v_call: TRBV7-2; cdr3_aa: CASSLMGATNTGELFF
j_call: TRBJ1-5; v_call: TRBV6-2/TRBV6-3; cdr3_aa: CASSRPARVSVYSNQPQHF
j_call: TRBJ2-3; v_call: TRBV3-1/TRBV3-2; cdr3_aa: CASSLAGGTDTQYF
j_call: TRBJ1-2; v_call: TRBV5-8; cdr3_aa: CASSFQGSYGYTF
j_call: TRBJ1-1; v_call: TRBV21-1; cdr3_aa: CASSPRTGENTEAFF
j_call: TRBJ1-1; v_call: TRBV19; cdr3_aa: CASSMQSPLQGGEAFF
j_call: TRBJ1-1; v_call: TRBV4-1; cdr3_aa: CASSQQQASNTEAFF
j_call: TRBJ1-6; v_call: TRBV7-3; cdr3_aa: CASSYGGVGSPLHF
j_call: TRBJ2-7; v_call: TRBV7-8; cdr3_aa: CASSLRTRGSGNPGEQYF
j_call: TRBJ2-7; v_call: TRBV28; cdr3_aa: CASSLGGGVVYEQYF
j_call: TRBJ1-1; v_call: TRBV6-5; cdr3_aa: CASRPSGGAVTEAFF
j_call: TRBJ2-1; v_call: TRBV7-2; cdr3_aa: CASSGTSGRFNEQFF
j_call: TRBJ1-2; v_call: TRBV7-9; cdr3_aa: CASSPDISWGYTF
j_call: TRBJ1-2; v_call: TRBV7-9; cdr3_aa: CASSLGTTTLYGYTF
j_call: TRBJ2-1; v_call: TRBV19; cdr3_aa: CASSSPSSGSLRNEQFF
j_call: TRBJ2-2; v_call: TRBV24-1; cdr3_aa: CATSRRDTGELFF
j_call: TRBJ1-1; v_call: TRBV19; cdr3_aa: CASSIAQAASTEAFF
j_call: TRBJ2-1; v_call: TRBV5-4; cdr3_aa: CASSSGHPSLSSYNEQFF
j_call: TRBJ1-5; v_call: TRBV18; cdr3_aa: CASSLDSNQPQHF
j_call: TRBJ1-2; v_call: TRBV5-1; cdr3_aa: CASSMGGSGGYTF
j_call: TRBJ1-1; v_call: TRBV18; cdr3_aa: CASSLGTANTEAFF
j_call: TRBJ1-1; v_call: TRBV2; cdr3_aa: CASSVGQVGEAFF
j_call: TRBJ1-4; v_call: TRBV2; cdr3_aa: CASSGRSGTNEKLFF
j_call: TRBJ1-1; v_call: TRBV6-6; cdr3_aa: CASSRSDSEAFF
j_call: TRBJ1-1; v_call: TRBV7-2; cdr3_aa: CASRSGQMNTEAFF
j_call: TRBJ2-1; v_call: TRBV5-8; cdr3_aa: CASSALYLDEQFF
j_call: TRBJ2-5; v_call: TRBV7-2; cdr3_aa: CASSLGGGASAQYF
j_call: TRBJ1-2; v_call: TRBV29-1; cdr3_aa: CSVATGSGYGYTF
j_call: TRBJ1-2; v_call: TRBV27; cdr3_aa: CASSLSRSPGGQAYGYTF
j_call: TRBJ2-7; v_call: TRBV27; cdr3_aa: CASRSTGPEQYF
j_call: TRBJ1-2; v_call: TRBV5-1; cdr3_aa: CASSSGVYGYTF
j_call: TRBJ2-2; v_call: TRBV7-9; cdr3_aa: CASSFSGNTGELFF
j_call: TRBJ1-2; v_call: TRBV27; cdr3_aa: CASSLFGAGAGYGYTF
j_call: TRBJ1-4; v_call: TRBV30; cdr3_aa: CAWPRGALGEKLFF
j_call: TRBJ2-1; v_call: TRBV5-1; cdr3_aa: CASSRDRGDYNEQFF
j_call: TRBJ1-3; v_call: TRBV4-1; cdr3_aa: CASSPAGATISGNTIYF
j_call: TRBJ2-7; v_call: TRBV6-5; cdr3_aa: CASSYSRQSYEQYF
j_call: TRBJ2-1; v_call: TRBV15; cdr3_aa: CATSRDGRAGEYNEQFF
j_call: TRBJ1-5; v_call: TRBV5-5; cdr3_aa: CASSSVTGSGNQPQHF
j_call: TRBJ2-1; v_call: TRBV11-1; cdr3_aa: CASSLVYGYNEQFF
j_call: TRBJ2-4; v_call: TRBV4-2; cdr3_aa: CASSQERSEVNSAPAKNIQYF
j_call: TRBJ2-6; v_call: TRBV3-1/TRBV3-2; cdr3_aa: CASSSTSGGANVLTF
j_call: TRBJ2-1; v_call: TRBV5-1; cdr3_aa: CASSLAEGGILPFF